Shown below are 29 T cell receptor beta chains from a single sample sequenced in a study of OX40 agonist ivuxolimab in advanced cancers. Libraries were prepared through the immunoSEQ multiplex PCR assay. The immuneACCESS repertoire file appears here via TCRdb, limited to in-frame rearrangements. These files lack a portion of the clones; in checked studies, under half of the deficit traces to unresolved V genes, and the cause of the others is not known. This sample comprises about 75,000 clones, 70% to 90% of them detected only once. 15% to 20% of the sample comes from the top ten. The sequences come from CD4+ or CD8+ T cells sorted from blood, collected in a trial of the OX40 agonist ivuxolimab. All receptors derive from an adult with an advanced solid tumor such as melanoma, head and neck, liver or kidney cancer.

This chain uses TRBV11-2 with TRBJ2-2; possibly TRBD1 for D (5 bases). Trimming shortened V by 5 bases and J by 4 bases, and 11 bases separated the two germline ends. The germline V gene has CDR1 SGHAT and CDR2 FQNNGV. There are 14 residues in the CDR3. CDR3: CASSLSGITGELFF. CDR3 nucleotide sequence: TGTGCCAGCAGCCTCTCAGGGATCACCGGGGAGCTGTTTTTT.

The chain recombines TRBV11-2 with TRBJ2-1, with D possibly matching TRBD2 (6 bases). V lost 5 bases and J lost 1, with 18 bases in between. This CDR3 spans 17 amino acids. Germline V gene data show CDR1 as SGHAT and CDR2 as FQNNGV. The CDR3 region is CASSPSLREASYNEQFF. In nucleotides, the CDR3 is TGTGCCAGCAGCCCGTCTTTGAGGGAGGCTTCCTACAATGAGCAGTTCTTC.

V and J are TRBV7-2 and TRBJ2-2; 9 bases fit TRBD1. This CDR3 has 16 amino acids. The V segment lost 5 bases and the J segment 7 bases; nucleotides outside the gene matches: 11. The germline CDR1 and CDR2 sequences are SGHTA and FQGNSA. CDR3 sequence (DNA): TGTGCCAGCAGCCGGCCGGGACAGGGTGGGAACGGGGAGCTGTTTTTT. Protein product: CASSRPGQGGNGELFF.

This chain links TRBV6-5 with TRBJ2-1; 10 nucleotides line up with TRBD1. V trimming: 7 bases; J trimming: 7 bases; junction bases outside the gene matches: 4. Germline V gives CDR1 MNHEY, CDR2 SVGAGI. The CDR3 consists of 13 residues. The CDR3 bases are TGTGCCAGCATGGGACAGGGGAGTAATGAGCAGTTCTTC. Protein product: CASMGQGSNEQFF.

In this sample, this clone turned up once. The chain uses TRBV14 and TRBJ2-3, with a weak D call TRBD2 (5 bases). Trimming left V 1 base short and J 2 bases short, with 16 bases between. Germline CDR1 and CDR2: SGHDN and FVKESK. The CDR3 runs to 17 residues. The CDR3 DNA follows: TGTGCCAGCAGCCAAGGGCCGCGGGCGTACCCCACAGATACGCAGTATTTT. It specifies CASSQGPRAYPTDTQYF.

The chain couples TRBV2 to TRBJ2-1; D is undetermined. The CDR3 covers 17 residues. CDR1 is SNHLY and CDR2 is FYNNEI in the germline V gene. V was trimmed by 4 bases and J by 6 bases, leaving 22 bases between them. In nucleotides, the CDR3 is TGTGCCAGCAGTGTATGGGTGGTACCCCGCGGTGGCAATGAGCAGTTCTTC. Translating it yields CASSVWVVPRGGNEQFF.

This clone was seen a single time. The genes are TRBV29-1 and TRBJ2-5, with 7 nucleotides matching TRBD2. The J segment lost 5 bases and the V segment lost 3 bases, leaving 6 bases of the junction unmatched. Germline V gives CDR1 SQVTM, CDR2 ANQGSEA. There are 13 residues in the CDR3. In nucleotides, the CDR3 is TGCAGCGTTGAGGTCGGGGGGAGTGAGACCCAGTACTTC. Protein sequence: CSVEVGGSETQYF.

The V and J genes are TRBV6-6 and TRBJ2-1; D possibly corresponds to TRBD1 (6 bases). V gave up 6 bases and J gave up 1 base, with 13 bases separating them. CDR3 size: 15 residues. Per germline, CDR1 MNHNY and CDR2 SVGAGI (reference sequence). In nucleotides, the CDR3 is TGTGCCAGCAGACCGGACAGAAGTTCCTACAATGAGCAGTTCTTC. This gives the protein CASRPDRSSYNEQFF.

The V gene is TRBV29-1, the J gene TRBJ1-2, with TRBD1 matching over 7 bases. This CDR3 region has 15 residues. Germline V gene sequence: CDR1 SQVTM, CDR2 ANQGSEA. J was trimmed by 2 bases and V by 3 bases; bases with no gene match: 9. CDR3 DNA sequence: TGCAGCGTTGAGGAAGGGACAGCGTACAACTATGGCTACACCTTC. It translates to CSVEEGTAYNYGYTF. The entire variable domain, with the rest obtained from reference TRBV29-1 and TRBJ1-2, is as follows: SAVISQKPSRDICQRGTSLTIQCQVDSQVTMMFWYRQQPGQSLTLIATANQGSEATYESGFVIDKFPISRPNLTFSTLTVSNMSPEDSSIYLCSVEEGTAYNYGYTFGSGTRLTVV.

The chain recombines TRBV5-1 with TRBJ2-7; TRBD2 matches 13 bases. Trimming removed 4 bases from V and 0 bases from J; junction bases left unmatched: 4. The length of the CDR3 is 16 residues. Germline V lookup: CDR1 SGHRS, CDR2 YFSETQ. The CDR3 sequence: CASSPGLAGLSYEQYF. In DNA form, the CDR3 reads TGCGCCAGCAGCCCGGGACTAGCGGGGCTCTCCTACGAGCAGTACTTC.

The V and J genes are TRBV6-6 and TRBJ1-1, with D tentatively TRBD1 (5 bases). The CDR3 sequence is 14 residues long. Germline V gene sequence: CDR1 MNHNY, CDR2 SVGAGI (reference sequence). With 4 bases removed from V and 5 bases from J, the gap between germline ends came to 14 bases. The CDR3 spells CASSWAGGGTEAFF. CDR3 bases: TGTGCCAGCAGTTGGGCTGGGGGAGGTACTGAAGCTTTCTTT.

This CDR3 is CASSNRGLYKETQYF. The CDR3 nucleotides read TGTGCCAGCAGTAACAGGGGTTTGTATAAAGAGACCCAGTACTTC. The chain links TRBV7-9 to TRBJ2-5, with 7 bases identical to TRBD1. This CDR3 contains 15 residues. CDR1 is SEHNR and CDR2 is FQNEAQ in the germline V gene (reference sequence). V lost 6 bases, J lost 3 bases, and 10 bases stayed unmatched.

This clone has just one count. This rearrangement joins TRBV13 to TRBJ1-4; TRBD1 matches at 10 bases. V gave up 1 base and J gave up 6 bases; unmatched junction bases: 2. Per the germline V gene, CDR1 is PRHDT and CDR2 is FYEKMQ (reference sequence). The CDR3 is 15 residues long. Here the CDR3 DNA reads TGTGCCAGCAGCTTAGAGGGACAGGGGTATGAAAAACTGTTTTTT. Translated: CASSLEGQGYEKLFF.

The rearrangement joins TRBV7-2 to TRBJ2-7, with D perhaps TRBD2 (5 bases). The V gene lost 4 bases and the J gene lost 3 bases, with 16 bases spanning the gap. This CDR3 contains 15 residues. In germline, CDR1 is SGHTA, CDR2 FQGNSA. CDR3 bases: TGTGCCAGCAGCTCACTAGGACTCGTGTACTACGAGCAGTACTTC. As protein: CASSSLGLVYYEQYF.

J is TRBJ2-7 and V is TRBV6-5; either TRBD1 or TRBD2 may fit D (6 bases each). The CDR3 extends over 15 amino acids. The germline V and J ends were trimmed by 7 bases and 0 bases, with 16 bases remaining between them. Germline values: CDR1 MNHEY, CDR2 SVGAGI. CDR3 protein: CASKAGGGSSYEQYF. CDR3 sequence (DNA): TGTGCCAGCAAGGCCGGAGGGGGAAGCTCCTACGAGCAGTACTTC.

The chain employs TRBV4-1 and TRBJ2-7, with a weak D call TRBD1 (6 bases). Between the trimmed V and J ends, which lost 5 bases and 0 bases, there was a span of 14 bases. CDR3 length: 15 residues. Germline V gene sequence: CDR1 MGHRA, CDR2 YSYEKL. CDR3 bases: TGCGCCAGCAGCGGAAACAGGGATAGCTCCTACGAGCAGTACTTC. Translated, it gives CASSGNRDSSYEQYF.

V gene TRBV5-1 combines with J gene TRBJ2-5, with 10 nucleotides matching TRBD1. The J call may be wrong; the DNA end is better matched by TRBJ2-7. CDR1 is SGHRS and CDR2 is YFSETQ in the germline V gene. The CDR3 spans 15 residues. CDR3: CASSLGTGGAYEQYF. DNA of the CDR3: TGCGCCAGCAGCTTGGGGACAGGGGGAGCCTACGAGCAGTACTTC.

The rearrangement joins TRBV4-2 to TRBJ2-7; 7 bases are shared with TRBD2. The CDR3 totals 14 residues. Germline loops: CDR1 LGHNA, CDR2 YNFKEQ. Trimming at V came to 2 bases and at J to 6 bases, leaving 7 bases not matched to a gene. CDR3 nucleotide sequence: TGTGCCAGCAGCCAACTAAGCGGGATAGGCGAGCAGTACTTC. Protein: CASSQLSGIGEQYF.

The chain recombines TRBV15 with TRBJ2-5; D possibly corresponds to TRBD2 (5 bases). This CDR3 spans 15 amino acids. Germline V gives CDR1 LNHNV, CDR2 YYDKDF (reference sequence). Trimming left V 1 base short and J 1 base short, with 10 bases between. CDR3 region: CATSRGPGSQETQYF. The CDR3 DNA sequence: TGTGCCACCAGCAGAGGGCCGGGGAGCCAAGAGACCCAGTACTTC. Drawing the rest from reference TRBV15 and TRBJ2-5, the complete variable domain is DAMVIQNPRYQVTQFGKPVTLSCSQTLNHNVMYWYQQKSSQAPKLLFHYYDKDFNNEADTPDNFQSRRPNTSFCFLDIRSPGLGDTAMYLCATSRGPGSQETQYFGPGTRLLVL.

The chain carries TRBV6-6 and TRBJ2-7; no clear D gene. In germline, CDR1 is MNHNY, CDR2 SVGAGI (reference sequence). Trimming removed 3 bases at V and 7 bases at J, with 16 bases between. The CDR3 covers 14 residues. The CDR3 loop is CASSYYPYLGEQYF. As DNA, the CDR3 is TGTGCCAGCAGTTATTACCCCTACTTAGGTGAGCAGTACTTC.

This chain connects TRBV5-1 to TRBJ1-4, with D possibly being TRBD1 (5 bases). The CDR3 totals 15 residues. Germline values: CDR1 SGHRS, CDR2 YFSETQ. V was pared by 4 bases and J by 3 bases, with 13 bases between. CDR3 in amino acids: CASSDAGSANEKLFF. The CDR3 nucleotides are TGCGCCAGCAGCGATGCAGGGAGCGCTAATGAAAAACTGTTTTTT. Full variable domain (rest looked up from reference TRBV5-1 and TRBJ1-4): KAGVTQTPRYLIKTRGQQVTLSCSPISGHRSVSWYQQTPGQGLQFLFEYFSETQRNKGNFPGRFSGRQFSNSRSEMNVSTLELGDSALYLCASSDAGSANEKLFFGSGTQLSVL.

The V and J genes are TRBV11-2 and TRBJ2-1, with 13 positions matching TRBD2. Germline assignment: CDR1 SGHAT and CDR2 FQNNGV. The V segment lost 5 bases and the J segment 8 bases; nucleotides outside the gene matches: 9. This CDR3 comprises 16 residues. CDR3 nucleotides: TGTGCCAGCAGCCCAGGTTGGACTAGCGGGAGCGATGAGCAGTTCTTC. Protein sequence: CASSPGWTSGSDEQFF.

The V and J genes are TRBV15 and TRBJ1-1; D unresolved. The CDR3 runs to 14 residues. Germline V gene lookup returns CDR1 LNHNV and CDR2 YYDKDF (reference sequence). Trimming stripped 7 bases from V and 0 bases from J, with 12 bases between. CDR3 DNA: TGTGCCACCACTGGTAGCCAGGTGAACACTGAAGCTTTCTTT. Encoded protein: CATTGSQVNTEAFF.

The rearrangement links TRBV10-1 to TRBJ2-2, with TRBD1 matching 9 bases. The CDR3 sequence is 15 residues long. From germline, CDR1 is WNHNN and CDR2 SYGVQD (reference sequence). V lost 4 bases to trimming and J lost 6 bases; unmatched junction nucleotides: 6. CDR3 coding DNA: TGCGCCAGCAGTGCACCGGGACAGGGACCCGGGGAGCTGTTTTTT. Amino acids: CASSAPGQGPGELFF.

V gene TRBV4-2 combines with J gene TRBJ1-1; D may be TRBD1 (5 bases). Trimming pared 4 bases from V and 6 bases from J, leaving 9 bases between. Germline V lookup: CDR1 LGHNA, CDR2 YNFKEQ. CDR3 length: 12 residues. For the CDR3, the DNA is TGTGCCAGCAGCCGCAGGGAGCCTGAAGCTTTCTTT. This gives the protein CASSRREPEAFF.

The chain is built from TRBV19 and TRBJ2-1, with 7 bases aligning to TRBD2. The CDR3 covers 14 residues. V trimming: 2 bases; J trimming: 3 bases; junction bases outside the gene matches: 1. Germline CDR1 reads LNHDA; CDR2 reads SQIVND (reference sequence). CDR3 in DNA: TGTGCCAGTAGTATAACGGGAGGCTACAATGAGCAGTTCTTC. This sequence encodes CASSITGGYNEQFF. Variable domain in full (rest from reference TRBV19 and TRBJ2-1): DGGITQSPKYLFRKEGQNVTLSCEQNLNHDAMYWYRQDPGQGLRLIYYSQIVNDFQKGDIAEGYSVSREKKESFPLTVTSAQKNPTAFYLCASSITGGYNEQFFGPGTRLTVL.

The chain is built from TRBV27 and TRBJ1-1, with a tentative D call TRBD1 (5 bases). Trimming removed 5 bases from V and 1 base from J, with 17 bases in between. Germline CDR1 MNHEY, CDR2 SMNVEV (reference sequence). The CDR3 is made up of 16 amino acids. CDR3 nucleotide sequence: TGTGCCAGCAGTCCTTGGGACGGTATAACGAACACTGAAGCTTTCTTT. This sequence encodes CASSPWDGITNTEAFF.

There are a few counts of this clone. The chain is built from TRBV29-1 and TRBJ1-2; D possibly corresponds to TRBD1 (5 bases). Deletions cut 3 bases from V and 7 bases from J, with 18 bases between. Germline CDR1 reads SQVTM; CDR2 reads ANQGSEA. The CDR3 is made up of 14 amino acids. In nucleotides, the CDR3 is TGCAGCGTTGATGAAATAGACAGTCTATCTGGCTACACCTTC. This sequence encodes CSVDEIDSLSGYTF.

This clone is a singleton in its sample. The chain employs TRBV2 and TRBJ1-1; the match to TRBD1 covers 7 bases. The germline gives CDR1 SNHLY, CDR2 FYNNEI. J was trimmed by 2 bases and V by 5 bases; bases with no gene match: 8. The CDR3 covers 15 residues. CDR3 residues: CASSPPGTANTEAFF. The CDR3 bases are TGTGCCAGCAGTCCTCCCGGGACAGCAAACACTGAAGCTTTCTTT.